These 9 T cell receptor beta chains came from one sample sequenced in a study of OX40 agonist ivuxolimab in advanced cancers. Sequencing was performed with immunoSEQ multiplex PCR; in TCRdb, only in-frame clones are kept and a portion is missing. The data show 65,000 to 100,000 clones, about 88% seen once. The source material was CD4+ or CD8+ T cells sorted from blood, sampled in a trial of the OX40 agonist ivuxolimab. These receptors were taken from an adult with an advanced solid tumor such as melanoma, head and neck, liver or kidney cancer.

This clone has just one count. In DNA form, the CDR3 reads TGTGCCAGCAGCCAAGATTGGCCCGGGAAACTGTTTTTT. It is translated as CASSQDWPGKLFF. The chain couples TRBV14 to TRBJ1-4; no firm D call. Germline V gene sequence: CDR1 SGHDN, CDR2 FVKESK. The CDR3 covers 13 residues. V was trimmed by 0 bases and J by 11 bases, leaving 10 bases between them.

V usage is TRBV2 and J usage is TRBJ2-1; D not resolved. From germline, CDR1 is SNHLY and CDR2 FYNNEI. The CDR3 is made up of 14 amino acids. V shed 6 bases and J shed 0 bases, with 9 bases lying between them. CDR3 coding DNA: TGTGCCAGCAGGGTACCGAGCTCCTACAATGAGCAGTTCTTC. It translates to CASRVPSSYNEQFF.

CDR3 DNA sequence: TGTGCCAGTAGCCGACAGGGGGCGGTCACTGAAGCTTTCTTT. It specifies CASSRQGAVTEAFF. The chain carries TRBV19 and TRBJ1-1, with TRBD1 matching 10 bases. This CDR3 spans 14 amino acids. Trimming cost V 6 bases and J 4 bases; bases outside gene matches: 5. Germline V CDR1 and CDR2: LNHDA, SQIVND (reference sequence).

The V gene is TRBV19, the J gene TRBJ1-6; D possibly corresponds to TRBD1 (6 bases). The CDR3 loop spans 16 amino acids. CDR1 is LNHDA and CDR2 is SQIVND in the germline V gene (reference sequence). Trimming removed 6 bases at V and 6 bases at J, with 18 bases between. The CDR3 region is CASSSPQGLLNSPLHF. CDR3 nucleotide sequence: TGTGCCAGTAGCTCCCCGCAGGGGCTTCTTAATTCACCCCTCCACTTT.

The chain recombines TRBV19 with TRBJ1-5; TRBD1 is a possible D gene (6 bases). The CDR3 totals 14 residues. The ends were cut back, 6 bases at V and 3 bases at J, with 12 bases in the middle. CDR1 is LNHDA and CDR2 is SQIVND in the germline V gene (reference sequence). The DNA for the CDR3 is TGTGCCAGTAGCCGCAGGGGATTCAATCAGCCCCAGCATTTT. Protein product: CASSRRGFNQPQHF.

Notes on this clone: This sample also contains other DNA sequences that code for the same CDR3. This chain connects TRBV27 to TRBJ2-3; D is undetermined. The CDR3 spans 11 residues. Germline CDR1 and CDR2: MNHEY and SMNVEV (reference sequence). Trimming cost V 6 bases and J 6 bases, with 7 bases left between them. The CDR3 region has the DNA TGTGCCAGCAGCTGGGCCGATACGCAGTATTTT. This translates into CASSWADTQYF.

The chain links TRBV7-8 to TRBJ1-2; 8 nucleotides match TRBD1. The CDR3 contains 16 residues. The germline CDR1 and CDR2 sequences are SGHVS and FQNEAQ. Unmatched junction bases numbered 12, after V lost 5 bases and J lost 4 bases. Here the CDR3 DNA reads TGTGCCAGCAGCGTAACAGGGGGGAGTCTTGGCTATGGCTACACCTTC. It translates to CASSVTGGSLGYGYTF.

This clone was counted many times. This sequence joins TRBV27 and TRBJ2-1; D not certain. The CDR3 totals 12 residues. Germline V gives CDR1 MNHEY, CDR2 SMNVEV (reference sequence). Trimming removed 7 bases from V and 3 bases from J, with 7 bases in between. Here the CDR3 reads CASTTNYNEQFF. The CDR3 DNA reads TGTGCCAGCACTACTAACTACAATGAGCAGTTCTTC.

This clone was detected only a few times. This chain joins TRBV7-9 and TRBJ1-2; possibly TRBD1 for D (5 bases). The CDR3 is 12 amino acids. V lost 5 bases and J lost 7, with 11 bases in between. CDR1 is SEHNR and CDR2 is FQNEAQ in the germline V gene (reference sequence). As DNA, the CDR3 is TGTGCCAGCAGCACCGGGACGATTGGCTACACCTTC. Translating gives CASSTGTIGYTF.